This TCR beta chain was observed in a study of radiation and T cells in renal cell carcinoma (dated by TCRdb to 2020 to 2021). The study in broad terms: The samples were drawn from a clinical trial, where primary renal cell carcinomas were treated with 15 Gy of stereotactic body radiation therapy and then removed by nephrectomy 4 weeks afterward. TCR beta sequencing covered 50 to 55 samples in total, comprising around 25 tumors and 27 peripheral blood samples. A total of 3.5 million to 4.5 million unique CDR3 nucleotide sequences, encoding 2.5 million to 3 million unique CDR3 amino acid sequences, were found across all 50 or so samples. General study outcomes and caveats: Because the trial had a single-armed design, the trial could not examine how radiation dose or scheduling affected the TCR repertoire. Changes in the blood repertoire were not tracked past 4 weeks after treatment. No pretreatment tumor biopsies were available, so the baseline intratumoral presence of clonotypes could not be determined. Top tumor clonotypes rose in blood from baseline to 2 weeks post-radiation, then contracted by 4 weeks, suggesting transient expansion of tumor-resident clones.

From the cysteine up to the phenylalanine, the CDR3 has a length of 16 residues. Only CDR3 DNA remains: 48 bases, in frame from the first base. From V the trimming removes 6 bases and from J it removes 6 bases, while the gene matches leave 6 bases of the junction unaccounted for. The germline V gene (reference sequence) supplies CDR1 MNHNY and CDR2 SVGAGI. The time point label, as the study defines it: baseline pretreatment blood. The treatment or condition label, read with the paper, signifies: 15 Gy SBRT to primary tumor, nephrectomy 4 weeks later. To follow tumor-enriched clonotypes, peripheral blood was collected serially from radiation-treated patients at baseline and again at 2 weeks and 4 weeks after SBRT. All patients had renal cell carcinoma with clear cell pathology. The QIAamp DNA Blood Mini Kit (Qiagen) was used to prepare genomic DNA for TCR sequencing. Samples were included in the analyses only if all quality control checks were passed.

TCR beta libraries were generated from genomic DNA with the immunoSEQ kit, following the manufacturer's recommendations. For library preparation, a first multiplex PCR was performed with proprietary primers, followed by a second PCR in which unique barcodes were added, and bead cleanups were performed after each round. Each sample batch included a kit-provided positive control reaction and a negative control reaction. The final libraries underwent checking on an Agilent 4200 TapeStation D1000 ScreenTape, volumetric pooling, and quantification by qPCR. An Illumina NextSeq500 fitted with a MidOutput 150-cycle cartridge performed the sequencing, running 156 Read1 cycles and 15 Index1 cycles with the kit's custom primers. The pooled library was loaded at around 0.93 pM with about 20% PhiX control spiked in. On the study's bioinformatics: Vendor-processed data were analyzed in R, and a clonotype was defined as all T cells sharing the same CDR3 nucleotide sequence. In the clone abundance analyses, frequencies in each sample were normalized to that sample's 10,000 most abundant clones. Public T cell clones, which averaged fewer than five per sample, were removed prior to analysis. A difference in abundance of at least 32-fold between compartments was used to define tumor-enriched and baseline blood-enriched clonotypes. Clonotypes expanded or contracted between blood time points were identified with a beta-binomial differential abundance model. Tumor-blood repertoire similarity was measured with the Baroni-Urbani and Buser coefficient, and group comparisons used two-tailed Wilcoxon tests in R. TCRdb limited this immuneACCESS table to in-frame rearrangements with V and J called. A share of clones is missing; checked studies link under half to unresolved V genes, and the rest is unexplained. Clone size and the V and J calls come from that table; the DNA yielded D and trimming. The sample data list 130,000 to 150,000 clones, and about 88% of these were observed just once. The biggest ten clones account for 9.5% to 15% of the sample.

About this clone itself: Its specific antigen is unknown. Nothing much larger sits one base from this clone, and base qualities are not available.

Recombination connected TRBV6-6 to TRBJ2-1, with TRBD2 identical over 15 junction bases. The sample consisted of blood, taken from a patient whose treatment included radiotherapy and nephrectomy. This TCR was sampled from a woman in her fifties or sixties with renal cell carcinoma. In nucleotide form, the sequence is TGTGCCAGCAGGGGGACTAGCGGGGGGCAAATCAATGAGCAGTTCTTC. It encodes CASRGTSGGQINEQFF.